The 2 T cell receptor beta chains presented below share a single source sample, sequenced in a study of radiation and T cells in renal cell carcinoma. Measured with immunoSEQ multiplex PCR; TCRdb has only the in-frame clones, and not every one. The table has some 80,000 clones, around 85% seen once; the top ten hold under 25%. Time point defined: blood 2 weeks post-SBRT. Treatment: 15 Gy SBRT to primary tumor, nephrectomy 4 weeks later. Sequencing was performed on blood, taken from a patient whose treatment included radiotherapy and nephrectomy. Receptors originate from a woman aged 45-59 years with renal cell carcinoma.

V usage is TRBV15 and J usage is TRBJ1-1; D not resolved. The V end lost 0 bases, the J end lost 0 bases, and 8 bases lay between the germline ends. The CDR3 contains 15 residues. The germline V gene has CDR1 LNHNV and CDR2 YYDKDF (reference sequence). Here the CDR3 DNA reads TGTGCCACCAGCAGAGAGAAGACACTGAACACTGAAGCTTTCTTT. This sequence encodes CATSREKTLNTEAFF.

This clone has more than one count but fewer than ten. V gene TRBV7-2 combines with J gene TRBJ1-1; D uncertain. This CDR3 region has 14 residues. Germline V gives CDR1 SGHTA, CDR2 FQGNSA. V lost 6 bases to trimming and J lost 5 bases, with 16 bases between them. The CDR3, as DNA: TGTGCCAGCAGTCCTGAAGGGTCTTGGACTGAAGCTTTCTTT. Translated, it gives CASSPEGSWTEAFF.